These 28 T cell receptor beta chains share one sample of origin, sequenced in a study of graft-versus-host responses after intestinal transplantation. TCRdb keeps only in-frame clones here, not all; method: immunoSEQ multiplex PCR. The sample contains under 85,000 clones, less than 95% of which appear only once. No antigens are known for them. This specimen consisted of unstimulated CD8+ T cells sorted from spleen or lymph node cells, obtained before intestinal transplant. The receptor source for this set is a human donor who received an intestinal transplant.

This clone has just a few counts. The V and J genes are TRBV27 and TRBJ1-1; a possible D gene is TRBD1 (5 bases). This CDR3 spans 15 amino acids. V gave up 2 bases and J gave up 5 bases, with 15 bases separating them. Germline assignment: CDR1 MNHEY and CDR2 SMNVEV (reference sequence). The CDR3 nucleotides are TGTGCCAGCAGTTTAGCCCCGGACATGGGGACTGAAGCTTTCTTT. It yields the protein CASSLAPDMGTEAFF.

V gene TRBV4-1 combines with J gene TRBJ1-2, with D perhaps matching TRBD1 (5 bases). Germline CDR1 and CDR2: MGHRA and YSYEKL. CDR3 length: 14 residues. The V and J ends lost 0 bases and 8 bases respectively, with 13 bases between them. The CDR3 nucleotides read TGCGCCAGCAGCCAAGATTCTACAGGTTGGGGCTACACCTTC. Encoded protein: CASSQDSTGWGYTF.

This clone appeared a single time. This chain uses TRBV4-2 with TRBJ2-7; tentatively, D is TRBD2 (6 bases). The CDR3 covers 16 residues. The V end was cut by 0 bases, the J end by 3 bases, with 15 bases between. Germline V CDR1 and CDR2: LGHNA, YNFKEQ. The CDR3 nucleotides read TGTGCCAGCAGCCAAGATGGAGAGACTAGGCGCTACGAGCAGTACTTC. Its translation: CASSQDGETRRYEQYF.

This sequence joins TRBV25-1 and TRBJ1-1; D is undetermined. V lost 0 bases and J lost 0, with 5 bases in between. The CDR3 sequence is 14 residues long. CDR1 and CDR2 (germline): MGHDK, SYGVNS. CDR3 DNA: TGTGCCAGCAGTGAATACGGTCTGAACACTGAAGCTTTCTTT. This sequence encodes CASSEYGLNTEAFF.

The V gene is TRBV4-1, the J gene TRBJ2-3; 10 bases are a match to TRBD2. J gave up 3 bases and V 2 bases, and 2 bases lay outside the gene matches. The CDR3 has 15 residues. Germline lookup yields CDR1 MGHRA and CDR2 YSYEKL. The CDR3 region is CASSQLAGETDTQYF. DNA of the CDR3: TGCGCCAGCAGCCAACTAGCGGGGGAGACAGATACGCAGTATTTT.

CDR3 residues: CASSLLSSYEQYF. In DNA, the CDR3 is TGTGCCAGCAGCTTGCTTAGCTCCTACGAGCAGTACTTC. The V call is TRBV5-8, the J call TRBJ2-7, with unresolved D. Looked up from germline, CDR1 is SGHTS and CDR2 is YDEGEE. This CDR3 is 13 amino acids long. Trimming pared 1 base from V and 0 bases from J, leaving 5 bases between.

This clone was seen once. The rearrangement uses TRBV30 and TRBJ2-5; 9 nucleotides align to TRBD2. CDR1 and CDR2 from the germline V gene are GTSNPN and SVGIG (reference sequence). J lost 5 bases, V lost 4 bases, and 17 bases had no gene match. The CDR3 is 17 residues long. The CDR3 nucleotides are TGTGCCTGGAAGATGGGTGGGAGGCGGGGGGGCTTGGAGACCCAGTACTTC. This gives the protein CAWKMGGRRGGLETQYF.

The J gene is TRBJ1-6, the V gene TRBV5-1; 9 bases line up with TRBD1. The CDR3 is 16 residues long. Per the germline V gene, CDR1 is SGHRS and CDR2 is YFSETQ. Trimming took 4 bases from V and 1 from J; bases not matched to a gene: 3. Here the CDR3 DNA reads TGCGCCAGCAGCGCGACAGGGGGTTCCTATAATTCACCCCTCCACTTT. Its translation is CASSATGGSYNSPLHF.

The chain couples TRBV6-5 to TRBJ2-1; 7 positions agree with TRBD2. Germline V CDR1 and CDR2: MNHEY, SVGAGI. V shed 0 bases, J shed 5 bases, and the junction held 7 bases outside the gene matches. There are 16 residues in the CDR3. The CDR3 is CASSYSSSGANNEQFF. For the CDR3, the DNA is TGTGCCAGCAGTTACTCCTCTAGCGGAGCTAACAATGAGCAGTTCTTC.

In nucleotides, the CDR3 is TGTGCCAGCAGTTTAGGACAATACAATCAGCCCCAGCATTTT. Protein sequence: CASSLGQYNQPQHF. The chain links TRBV27 to TRBJ1-5, with D possibly matching TRBD1 (5 bases). V was pared by 2 bases and J by 3 bases, with 8 bases between. This CDR3 contains 14 residues. Germline-derived CDR1 and CDR2 are MNHEY and SMNVEV (reference sequence).

The chain employs TRBV7-8 and TRBJ2-7; 7 positions match TRBD1. V dropped 5 bases and J dropped 0; count of bases not matched to a gene: 7. This CDR3 has 15 residues. The germline CDR1 and CDR2 sequences are SGHVS and FQNEAQ. The DNA of the CDR3 is TGTGCCAGCAGCCCGAACAGGGGAAGCTCCTACGAGCAGTACTTC. It specifies CASSPNRGSSYEQYF.

To note about this clone: A junction boundary mismatches the germline segment, possibly from a read error. The chain has TRBV6-5 and TRBJ2-2; 9 bases map to TRBD1. Looked up from germline, CDR1 is MNHEY and CDR2 is SVGAGI. This CDR3 has 16 amino acids. CDR3: CASSYPGQGNPGELFF. In DNA, the CDR3 is TGTGCCAGCAGTTACCCTGGACAGGGGAACCCCGGGGAGCTGTTTTTT.

The chain joins TRBV13 to TRBJ2-5; 9 positions agree with TRBD1. CDR1 is PRHDT, CDR2 FYEKMQ, per germline (reference sequence). V gave up 5 bases and J gave up 2 bases; unmatched junction bases: 9. The CDR3 length is 16 residues. The CDR3 sequence is CASSQSGGTGQETQYF. The DNA of the CDR3 is TGTGCCAGCAGCCAAAGTGGTGGGACAGGGCAAGAGACCCAGTACTTC.

The rearrangement uses TRBV6-4 and TRBJ1-1; 7 nucleotides line up with TRBD1. The germline V gene encodes CDR1 MRHNA and CDR2 SNTAGT. There are 13 residues in the CDR3. Trimming cost V 2 bases and J 7 bases; bases outside gene matches: 4. The CDR3 loop reads CASSDGGGSEAFF. In nucleotides, the CDR3 is TGTGCCAGCAGTGACGGAGGGGGCAGTGAAGCTTTCTTT.

The rearrangement links TRBV9 to TRBJ1-6; TRBD1 matches 8 bases. CDR1 is SGDLS, CDR2 YYNGEE, per germline. The CDR3 covers 16 residues. The ends lost 5 bases at V and 8 bases at J; junction bases unmatched: 12. CDR3: CASRDPADRDDSPLHF. The CDR3 DNA reads TGTGCCAGCAGGGATCCGGCGGACAGGGATGATTCACCCCTCCACTTT.

This sequence joins TRBV2 and TRBJ1-2; tentatively, D is TRBD1 (6 bases). This CDR3 has 12 residues. Trimming stripped 3 bases from V and 4 bases from J, with 6 bases between. Germline CDR1 reads SNHLY; CDR2 reads FYNNEI. The CDR3 DNA reads TGTGCCAGCAGTGAGGACAGCTATGGCTACACCTTC. Translation: CASSEDSYGYTF. The entire variable domain, with the rest obtained from reference TRBV2 and TRBJ1-2, is as follows: EPEVTQTPSHQVTQMGQEVILRCVPISNHLYFYWYRQILGQKVEFLVSFYNNEISEKSEIFDDQFSVERPDGSNFTLKIRSTKLEDSAMYFCASSEDSYGYTFGSGTRLTVV.

The rearrangement joins TRBV2 to TRBJ1-4, with a weak D call TRBD1 (6 bases). In germline, CDR1 is SNHLY, CDR2 FYNNEI. The germline V and J ends were trimmed by 7 bases and 7 bases, with 10 bases remaining between them. The CDR3 runs to 12 residues. CDR3 amino acids: CASTGRGEKLFF. For the CDR3, the DNA is TGTGCCAGCACTGGCAGGGGTGAAAAACTGTTTTTT.

CDR3 region: CASTNQAGTEAFF. Here the CDR3 DNA reads TGTGCCAGCACCAATCAGGCCGGTACTGAAGCTTTCTTT. V usage is TRBV7-8 and J usage is TRBJ1-1; D is unclear. The V end was cut by 7 bases, the J end by 5 bases, with 14 bases between. Germline CDR1 SGHVS, CDR2 FQNEAQ. The CDR3 runs to 13 residues.

The genes are TRBV7-3 and TRBJ2-5; D unresolved. Germline values: CDR1 SGHTA, CDR2 FQGTGA. Between the trimmed V and J ends, which lost 5 bases and 5 bases, there was a span of 12 bases. CDR3 length equals 13 residues. In DNA form, the CDR3 reads TGTGCCAGCAGCCCGTCGGGTGGGGAGACCCAGTACTTC. It codes for CASSPSGGETQYF. The full variable domain, rest sourced from reference TRBV7-3 and TRBJ2-5, is GAGVSQTPSNKVTEKGKYVELRCDPISGHTALYWYRQSLGQGPEFLIYFQGTGAADDSGLPNDRFFAVRPEGSVSTLKIQRTERGDSAVYLCASSPSGGETQYFGPGTRLLVL.

This clone was recorded once. V gene TRBV4-1 combines with J gene TRBJ2-1, with D possibly being TRBD2 (6 bases). This CDR3 has 15 amino acids. Germline V CDR1 and CDR2: MGHRA, YSYEKL. Trimming removed 0 bases from V and 1 base from J, with 7 bases in between. CDR3: CASSQDAGSYNEQFF. In nucleotides, the CDR3 is TGCGCCAGCAGCCAAGACGCGGGATCCTACAATGAGCAGTTCTTC.

The chain has TRBV5-4 and TRBJ2-5; 11 bases are shared with TRBD2. V dropped 2 bases and J dropped 1; count of bases not matched to a gene: 13. CDR3 length: 19 residues. Germline V gene lookup returns CDR1 SGHNT and CDR2 YYREEE (reference sequence). DNA of the CDR3: TGTGCCAGCAGCTTAATGGGGCTAGCGGGGGGCCGGCCCCAAGAGACCCAGTACTTC. It specifies CASSLMGLAGGRPQETQYF. The entire variable domain, with the rest obtained from reference TRBV5-4 and TRBJ2-5, is as follows: ETGVTQSPTHLIKTRGQQVTLRCSSQSGHNTVSWYQQALGQGPQFIFQYYREEENGRGNFPPRFSGLQFPNYSSELNVNALELDDSALYLCASSLMGLAGGRPQETQYFGPGTRLLVL.

The rearrangement joins TRBV14 to TRBJ2-1, with 7 bases lining up with TRBD1. The V gene end was trimmed by 5 bases and the J gene end by 0 bases; junction bases not matched to a gene: 7. This CDR3 spans 16 amino acids. Germline V CDR1 and CDR2: SGHDN, FVKESK. CDR3 protein: CASSALTGSSYNEQFF. Here the CDR3 DNA reads TGTGCCAGCAGCGCACTGACAGGGAGCTCCTACAATGAGCAGTTCTTC. The variable domain in full, with the rest retrieved from reference TRBV14 and TRBJ2-1, is EAGVTQFPSHSVIEKGQTVTLRCDPISGHDNLYWYRRVMGKEIKFLLHFVKESKQDESGMPNNRFLAERTGGTYSTLKVQPAELEDSGVYFCASSALTGSSYNEQFFGPGTRLTVL.

The chain recombines TRBV27 with TRBJ1-5, with 7 bases aligning to TRBD1. CDR3 length: 14 amino acids. Germline lookup yields CDR1 MNHEY and CDR2 SMNVEV (reference sequence). V shed 6 bases and J 2 bases; nucleotides not matched to a gene: 4. The CDR3 nucleotides are TGTGCCAGCAGCCCCGACAGGGGCAATCAGCCCCAGCATTTT. It translates to CASSPDRGNQPQHF.

This chain uses TRBV2 with TRBJ1-2, with 8 bases matching TRBD1. CDR1 is SNHLY and CDR2 is FYNNEI in the germline V gene. V shed 5 bases and J 6 bases; nucleotides not matched to a gene: 17. The CDR3 runs to 17 residues. DNA for the CDR3: TGTGCCAGCAGTACTCCACTAAAACAGGGGGTGATGGATGGCTACACCTTC. As protein: CASSTPLKQGVMDGYTF.

The J gene is TRBJ1-2, the V gene TRBV2; D unclear. Germline CDR1 SNHLY, CDR2 FYNNEI. V lost 5 bases and J lost 7, with 17 bases in between. The CDR3 has 14 residues. CDR3 protein: CASSSSVVKLGYTF. In nucleotides, the CDR3 is TGTGCCAGCAGTTCCTCGGTTGTCAAACTTGGCTACACCTTC. The whole variable domain, filled in from reference TRBV2 and TRBJ1-2, reads EPEVTQTPSHQVTQMGQEVILRCVPISNHLYFYWYRQILGQKVEFLVSFYNNEISEKSEIFDDQFSVERPDGSNFTLKIRSTKLEDSAMYFCASSSSVVKLGYTFGSGTRLTVV.

The rearrangement joins TRBV7-2 to TRBJ1-4; no reliable D call. CDR3 size: 16 residues. Deletions cut 1 base from V and 6 bases from J, with 15 bases between. Germline V CDR1 and CDR2: SGHTA, FQGNSA. CDR3 coding DNA: TGTGCCAGCAGCTTAGAGCGCGGGAGCGTTCATGAAAAACTGTTTTTT. Protein product: CASSLERGSVHEKLFF.

The chain links TRBV7-9 to TRBJ1-2; D possibly corresponds to TRBD1 (6 bases). Trimming stripped 7 bases from V and 8 bases from J, with 29 bases between. This CDR3 contains 17 residues. CDR1 and CDR2 (germline): SEHNR, FQNEAQ (reference sequence). The CDR3 nucleotides are TGTGCCAGCACCACCCAGCAGCCGGATTGGACAGTACGGGGCTACACCTTC. It is translated as CASTTQQPDWTVRGYTF.

The CDR3 here is CASSGGQGLYEQYF. Written as DNA, the CDR3 is TGTGCCAGCAGCGGGGGACAGGGACTCTACGAGCAGTACTTC. The chain is built from TRBV5-6 and TRBJ2-5; TRBD1 agrees at 9 bases. Near its end, the DNA agrees better with TRBJ2-7, so the J call may be wrong. Germline lookup yields CDR1 SGHDT and CDR2 YYEEEE. The length of the CDR3 is 14 residues.